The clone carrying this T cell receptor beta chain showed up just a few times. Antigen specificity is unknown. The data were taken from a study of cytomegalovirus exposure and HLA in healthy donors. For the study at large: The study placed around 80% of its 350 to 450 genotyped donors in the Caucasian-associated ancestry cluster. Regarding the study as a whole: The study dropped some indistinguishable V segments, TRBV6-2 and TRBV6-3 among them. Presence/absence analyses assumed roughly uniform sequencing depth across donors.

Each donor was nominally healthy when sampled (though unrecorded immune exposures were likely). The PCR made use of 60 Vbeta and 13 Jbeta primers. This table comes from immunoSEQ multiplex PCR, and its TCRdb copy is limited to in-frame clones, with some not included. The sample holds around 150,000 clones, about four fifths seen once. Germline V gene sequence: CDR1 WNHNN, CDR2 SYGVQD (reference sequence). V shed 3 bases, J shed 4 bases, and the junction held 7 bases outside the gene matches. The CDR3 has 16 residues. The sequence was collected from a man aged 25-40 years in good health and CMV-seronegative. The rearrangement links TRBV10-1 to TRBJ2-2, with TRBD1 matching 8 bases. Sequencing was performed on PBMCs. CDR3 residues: CASSDNGQGGTGELFF. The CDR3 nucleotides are TGCGCCAGCAGTGATAACGGACAGGGAGGCACCGGGGAGCTGTTTTTT.